What follows describes a single TCR beta chain. The germline V gene has CDR1 GTSNPN and CDR2 SVGIG (reference sequence). The CDR3 runs 12 residues. J gave up 5 bases and V 5 bases, and 5 bases lay outside the gene matches. The sample originates from a study of blood T cell repertoires in COVID-19. Researchers sorted participants into cohorts using their self-reported clinical history. This table comes from immunoSEQ multiplex PCR, and its TCRdb copy is limited to in-frame clones, with some not included. The profile shows 130,000 or so clones, around four fifths of them singletons. This TCR was sampled from a woman in her 50s with acute COVID-19. The source material was PBMCs or T cells enriched from blood (not recorded which). The chain employs TRBV30 and TRBJ2-7; 8 bases match TRBD1. CDR3 DNA: TGTGCCTGGGACAGGGGTTCCAACGAGCAGTACTTC. Encoded protein: CAWDRGSNEQYF.